This is a list of T cell receptor beta chains from one sample in a study of T-cell memory formation after mild COVID-19. In TCRdb, the 5' RACE reads were re-called with MiXCR into one record per CDR3 protein. Of hundreds of thousands of distinct CDR3 sequences listed, roughly 18% are singletons. Material: PBMCs or a T cell subset sorted from them (not recorded which). These receptors were taken from an adult woman who had mild COVID-19 (a few samples of this study predate the infection). Cell type and time point are not known. Both conserved end residues are part of each CDR3. Each record gives: clone size, D gene, V gene, J gene, CDR3 protein, CDR3 DNA. The D gene is left open where the match is weak. Not all rows give a size; the values are once, few, many and, for expanded clones, a class.

abundance: few
d_gene: -
v_gene: TRBV2
j_gene: TRBJ1-6
CDR3aa: CASSTDGAYNSPLHF
CDR3nt: TGTGCCAGCAGTACGGACGGTGCCTATAATTCACCCCTCCACTTT

abundance: few
d_gene: -
v_gene: TRBV24-1
j_gene: TRBJ2-5
CDR3aa: CATSGTYEETQYF
CDR3nt: TGTGCCACCAGCGGGACTTACGAAGAGACCCAGTACTTC

abundance: few
d_gene: -
v_gene: TRBV6-2/TRBV6-3
j_gene: TRBJ2-3
CDR3aa: CASGQSTDTQYF
CDR3nt: TGTGCCAGCGGACAGAGCACAGATACGCAGTATTTT

abundance: few
d_gene: -
v_gene: TRBV7-2
j_gene: TRBJ1-5
CDR3aa: CASSLVLGENQPQHF
CDR3nt: TGTGCCAGCAGCTTAGTCTTGGGAGAAAATCAGCCCCAGCATTTT

abundance: -
d_gene: -
v_gene: TRBV4-1
j_gene: TRBJ1-2
CDR3aa: CASSQGWANYGYTF
CDR3nt: TGCGCCAGCAGCCAAGGTTGGGCTAACTATGGCTACACCTTC

abundance: once
d_gene: -
v_gene: TRBV4-2
j_gene: TRBJ1-2
CDR3aa: CASSQELSWEGYTF
CDR3nt: TGTGCCAGCAGCCAAGAGTTATCCTGGGAGGGCTACACCTTC

abundance: -
d_gene: TRBD2
v_gene: TRBV5-1
j_gene: TRBJ2-2
CDR3aa: CASSLEASGTNTGELFF
CDR3nt: TGCGCCAGCAGCTTGGAAGCTAGCGGGACGAACACCGGGGAGCTGTTTTTT

abundance: -
d_gene: TRBD1
v_gene: TRBV11-2
j_gene: TRBJ1-1
CDR3aa: CASSFPDRGTEAFF
CDR3nt: TGTGCCAGCAGCTTCCCGGACAGGGGGACTGAAGCTTTCTTT

abundance: -
d_gene: -
v_gene: TRBV6-2/TRBV6-3
j_gene: TRBJ2-7
CDR3aa: CASSQGTVTYEQYF
CDR3nt: TGTGCCAGCAGTCAGGGAACAGTCACCTACGAGCAGTACTTC

abundance: -
d_gene: -
v_gene: TRBV18
j_gene: TRBJ1-6
CDR3aa: CASSLGRQDRNSPLHF
CDR3nt: TGTGCCAGCTCACTGGGCCGACAGGATCGTAATTCACCCCTCCACTTT

abundance: few
d_gene: -
v_gene: TRBV7-9
j_gene: TRBJ2-4
CDR3aa: CASSPKGGALDF
CDR3nt: TGTGCCAGCAGCCCCAAAGGAGGGGCCCTGGACTTC

abundance: few
d_gene: TRBD1
v_gene: TRBV20-1
j_gene: TRBJ1-2
CDR3aa: CSARAPDRSGGYTF
CDR3nt: TGCAGTGCTAGAGCTCCGGACAGGTCGGGAGGCTACACCTTC

abundance: -
d_gene: -
v_gene: TRBV20-1
j_gene: TRBJ2-1
CDR3aa: CSARDLADNVGDEQFF
CDR3nt: TGCAGTGCTAGAGATCTGGCGGACAACGTAGGAGATGAGCAGTTCTTC

abundance: few
d_gene: TRBD2
v_gene: TRBV27
j_gene: TRBJ2-5
CDR3aa: CASSLYPLAGGVTIPETQYF
CDR3nt: TGTGCCAGCAGTTTATACCCGCTAGCGGGAGGGGTTACCATACCAGAGACCCAGTACTTC

abundance: few
d_gene: TRBD1
v_gene: TRBV30
j_gene: TRBJ1-1
CDR3aa: CAWGRGVEAFF
CDR3nt: TGTGCCTGGGGCAGGGGGGTTGAAGCTTTCTTT

abundance: -
d_gene: TRBD1
v_gene: TRBV12-3/TRBV12-4
j_gene: TRBJ1-1
CDR3aa: CASRGQVTLGTEAFF
CDR3nt: TGTGCCAGCAGGGGACAGGTGACGCTAGGGACTGAAGCTTTCTTT

abundance: -
d_gene: -
v_gene: TRBV7-8
j_gene: TRBJ1-5
CDR3aa: CASSFGGDYSNQPQHF
CDR3nt: TGTGCCAGCAGCTTCGGAGGGGACTATAGCAATCAGCCCCAGCATTTT

abundance: few
d_gene: -
v_gene: TRBV6-2/TRBV6-3
j_gene: TRBJ1-1
CDR3aa: CASSYRRYEAFF
CDR3nt: TGTGCCAGCAGTTACCGGCGCTATGAAGCTTTCTTT

abundance: -
d_gene: TRBD2
v_gene: TRBV12-3/TRBV12-4
j_gene: TRBJ2-1
CDR3aa: CASSSGLARGVYNEQFF
CDR3nt: TGTGCCAGCAGTTCGGGACTAGCGCGAGGGGTTTACAATGAGCAGTTCTTC

abundance: -
d_gene: -
v_gene: TRBV20-1
j_gene: TRBJ1-2
CDR3aa: CSARDGDYGYTF
CDR3nt: TGCAGTGCTAGAGATGGTGACTATGGCTACACCTTC

abundance: few
d_gene: TRBD2
v_gene: TRBV24-1
j_gene: TRBJ2-1
CDR3aa: CATSDSLAGNYNEQFF
CDR3nt: TGTGCCACCAGTGATTCGTTAGCGGGGAACTACAATGAGCAGTTCTTC

abundance: -
d_gene: TRBD2
v_gene: TRBV6-1
j_gene: TRBJ2-7
CDR3aa: CASNPGLAFYSYEQYF
CDR3nt: TGTGCCAGCAACCCGGGACTAGCGTTCTACTCCTACGAGCAGTACTTC

abundance: -
d_gene: TRBD1
v_gene: TRBV4-1
j_gene: TRBJ2-2
CDR3aa: CASSWTGGGELFF
CDR3nt: TGCGCCAGCAGCTGGACAGGTGGGGGGGAGCTGTTTTTT

abundance: few
d_gene: -
v_gene: TRBV7-2
j_gene: TRBJ1-1
CDR3aa: CASSLFRGNTEAFF
CDR3nt: TGTGCCAGCAGCTTATTTAGGGGGAACACTGAAGCTTTCTTT

abundance: -
d_gene: -
v_gene: TRBV12-3/TRBV12-4
j_gene: TRBJ1-6
CDR3aa: CASSRVPLTTRENSPLHF
CDR3nt: TGTGCCAGCAGTCGGGTCCCCTTGACAACCCGGGAGAATTCACCCCTCCACTTT

abundance: -
d_gene: TRBD2
v_gene: TRBV6-2/TRBV6-3
j_gene: TRBJ2-4
CDR3aa: CASSYASGGTPGGNIQYF
CDR3nt: TGTGCCAGCAGTTACGCTAGCGGGGGCACCCCCGGCGGAAACATTCAGTACTTC

abundance: -
d_gene: -
v_gene: TRBV7-6
j_gene: TRBJ2-5
CDR3aa: CASSFNGLETQYF
CDR3nt: TGTGCCAGCAGCTTTAATGGGCTGGAGACCCAGTACTTC

abundance: many
d_gene: -
v_gene: TRBV5-1
j_gene: TRBJ2-2
CDR3aa: CASSPDLLGQRTGELFF
CDR3nt: TGCGCCAGCAGCCCTGACCTTCTTGGACAGCGCACCGGGGAGCTGTTTTTT